This TCR beta chain was identified during a study of tumor-infiltrating lymphocytes in primary liver carcinoma. Study details: Surgery removed the patients' primary liver carcinoma.

General study findings and limits: Lower overlap was observed for tumor-adjacent and tumor-blood pairs relative to tumor region pairs. Left bulk and unsorted, the samples did not allow CD4+ and CD8+ repertoires to be compared. Blood trailed tumors significantly in top-250-clone fraction (p = 0.039).

The investigators made TCR beta cDNA from about 0.45 ug total RNA, using a constant-region primer. Amplification in three nested multiplex PCR rounds with slightly modified ARM-PCR gave rise to TCR beta libraries. TRBV1-TRBV30 forward primers and a C-beta reverse primer were used in the first two PCR rounds, which each ran for around 11 cycles. TCRdb itself ran the multiplex PCR reads through MiXCR, one entry per CDR3 protein. The profile shows about 350,000 distinct CDR3 sequences, about two thirds of them singletons. Looked up from germline, CDR1 is LGHNA and CDR2 is YNFKEQ. The CDR3 extends over 13 amino acids. Unsorted whole blood yielded the blood RNA, and germline DNA was also extracted. In regard to this clonotype: The antigen is unknown. A junction boundary mismatches the germline segment, possibly from a read error.

This clonotype originated in a man between 40 and 49 years old with primary liver carcinoma and hepatitis B virus infection. The chain couples TRBV4-2 to TRBJ1-5; D remains unclear. The specimen sequenced was peripheral blood. The CDR3 sequence is CASGQDTDQPQHF. The CDR3 DNA reads TGTGCCAGCGGCCAAGATACCGATCAGCCTCAGCATTTT.